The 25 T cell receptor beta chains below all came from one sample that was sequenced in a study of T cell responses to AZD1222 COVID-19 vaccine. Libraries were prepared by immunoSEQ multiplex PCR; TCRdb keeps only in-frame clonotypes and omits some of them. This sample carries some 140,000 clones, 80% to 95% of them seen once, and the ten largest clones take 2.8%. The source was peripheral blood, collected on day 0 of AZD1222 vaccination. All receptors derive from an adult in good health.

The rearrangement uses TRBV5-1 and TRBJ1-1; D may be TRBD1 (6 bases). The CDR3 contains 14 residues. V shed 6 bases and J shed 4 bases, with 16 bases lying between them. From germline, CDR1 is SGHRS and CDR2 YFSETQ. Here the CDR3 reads CASTQGAGVTEAFF. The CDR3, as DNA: TGCGCCAGCACTCAAGGAGCAGGGGTCACTGAAGCTTTCTTT.

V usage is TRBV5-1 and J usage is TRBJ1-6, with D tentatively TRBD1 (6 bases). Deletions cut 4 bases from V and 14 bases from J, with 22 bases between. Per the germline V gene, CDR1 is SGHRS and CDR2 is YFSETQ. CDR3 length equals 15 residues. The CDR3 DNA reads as TGCGCCAGCAGCCCCTCGGGAGGGGGGCAAGGGACCCTCCACTTT. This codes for CASSPSGGGQGTLHF.

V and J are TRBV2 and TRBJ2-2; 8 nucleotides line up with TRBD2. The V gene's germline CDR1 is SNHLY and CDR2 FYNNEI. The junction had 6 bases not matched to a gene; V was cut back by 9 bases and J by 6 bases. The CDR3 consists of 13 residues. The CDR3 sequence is CASYGLAAGELFF. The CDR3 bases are TGTGCCAGTTACGGACTAGCCGCCGGGGAGCTGTTTTTT.

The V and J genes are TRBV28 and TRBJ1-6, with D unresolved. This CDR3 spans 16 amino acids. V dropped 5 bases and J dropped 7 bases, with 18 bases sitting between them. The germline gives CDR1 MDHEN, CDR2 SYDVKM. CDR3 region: CASSARRGFYNSPLHF. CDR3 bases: TGTGCCAGCAGTGCACGACGGGGTTTTTACAATTCACCCCTCCACTTT.

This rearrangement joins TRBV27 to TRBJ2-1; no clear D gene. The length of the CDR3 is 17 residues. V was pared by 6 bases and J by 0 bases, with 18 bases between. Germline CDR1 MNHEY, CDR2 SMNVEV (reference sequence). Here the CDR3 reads CASRRRSTVSSYNEQFF. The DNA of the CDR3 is TGTGCCAGCAGGCGGAGATCGACGGTGAGCTCCTACAATGAGCAGTTCTTC.

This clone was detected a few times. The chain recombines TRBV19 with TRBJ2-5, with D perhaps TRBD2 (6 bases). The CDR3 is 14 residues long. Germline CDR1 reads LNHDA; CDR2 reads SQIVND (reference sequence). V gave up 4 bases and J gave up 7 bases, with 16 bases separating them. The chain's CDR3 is CASSNAGRSGTQYF. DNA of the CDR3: TGTGCCAGTAGTAACGCGGGGCGATCTGGGACCCAGTACTTC.

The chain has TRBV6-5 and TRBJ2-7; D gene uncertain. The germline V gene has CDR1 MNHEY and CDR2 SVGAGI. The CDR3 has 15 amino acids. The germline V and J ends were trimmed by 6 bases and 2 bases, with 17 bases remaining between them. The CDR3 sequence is CASRDPVYRTYEQYF. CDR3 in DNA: TGTGCCAGCAGGGACCCTGTGTACCGGACCTACGAGCAGTACTTC.

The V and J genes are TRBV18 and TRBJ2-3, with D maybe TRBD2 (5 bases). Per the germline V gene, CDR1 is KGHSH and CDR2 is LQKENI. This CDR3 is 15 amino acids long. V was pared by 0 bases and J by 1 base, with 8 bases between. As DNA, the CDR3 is TGTGCCAGCTCACCACCCGGGGTGGGCACAGATACGCAGTATTTT. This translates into CASSPPGVGTDTQYF. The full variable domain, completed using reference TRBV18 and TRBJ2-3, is NAGVMQNPRHLVRRRGQEARLRCSPMKGHSHVYWYRQLPEEGLKFMVYLQKENIIDESGMPKERFSAEFPKEGPSILRIQQVVRGDSAAYFCASSPPGVGTDTQYFGPGTRLTVL.

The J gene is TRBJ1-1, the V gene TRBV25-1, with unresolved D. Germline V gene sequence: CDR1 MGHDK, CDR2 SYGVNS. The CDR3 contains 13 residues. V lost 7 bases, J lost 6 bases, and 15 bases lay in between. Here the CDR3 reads CASTLGPGAEAFF. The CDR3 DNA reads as TGTGCCAGCACCCTGGGCCCTGGGGCTGAAGCTTTCTTT.

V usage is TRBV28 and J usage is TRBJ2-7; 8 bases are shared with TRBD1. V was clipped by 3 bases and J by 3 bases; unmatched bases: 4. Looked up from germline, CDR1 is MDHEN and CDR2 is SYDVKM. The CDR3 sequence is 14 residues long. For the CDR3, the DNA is TGTGCCAGCAGTTTTCCAGGGGGCGGCTACGAGCAGTACTTC. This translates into CASSFPGGGYEQYF.

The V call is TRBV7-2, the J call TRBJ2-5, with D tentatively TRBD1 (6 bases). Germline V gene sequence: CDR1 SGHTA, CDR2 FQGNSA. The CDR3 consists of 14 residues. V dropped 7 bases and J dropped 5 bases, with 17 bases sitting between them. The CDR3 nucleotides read TGTGCCAGCACATATATTACAGGGACGGAGACCCAGTACTTC. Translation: CASTYITGTETQYF.

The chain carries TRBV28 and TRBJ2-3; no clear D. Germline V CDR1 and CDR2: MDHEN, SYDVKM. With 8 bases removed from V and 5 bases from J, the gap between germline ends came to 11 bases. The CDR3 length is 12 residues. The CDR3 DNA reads TGTGCCAGCGGAGACCACGGAGATACGCAGTATTTT. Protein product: CASGDHGDTQYF.

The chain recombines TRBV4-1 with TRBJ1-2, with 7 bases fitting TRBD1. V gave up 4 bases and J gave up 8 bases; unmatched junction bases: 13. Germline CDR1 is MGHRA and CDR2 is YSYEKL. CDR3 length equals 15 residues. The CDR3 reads CASSPPGQARRGYTF. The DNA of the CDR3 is TGCGCCAGCAGCCCCCCAGGACAGGCGAGGAGGGGCTACACCTTC.

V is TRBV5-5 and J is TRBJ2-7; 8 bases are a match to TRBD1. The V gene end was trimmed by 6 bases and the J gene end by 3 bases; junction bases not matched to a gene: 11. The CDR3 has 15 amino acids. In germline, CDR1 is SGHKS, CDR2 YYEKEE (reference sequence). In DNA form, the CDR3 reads TGTGCCAGCAAGGGGGTTTCGGACAGGGTCTACGAGCAGTACTTC. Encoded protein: CASKGVSDRVYEQYF.

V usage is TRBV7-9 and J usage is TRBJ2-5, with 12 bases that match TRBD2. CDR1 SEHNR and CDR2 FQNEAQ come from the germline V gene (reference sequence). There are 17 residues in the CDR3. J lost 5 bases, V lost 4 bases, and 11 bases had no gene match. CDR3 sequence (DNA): TGTGCCAGCAGCTCCATGACTAGCGGGAGCCCGGGGGAGACCCAGTACTTC. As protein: CASSSMTSGSPGETQYF.

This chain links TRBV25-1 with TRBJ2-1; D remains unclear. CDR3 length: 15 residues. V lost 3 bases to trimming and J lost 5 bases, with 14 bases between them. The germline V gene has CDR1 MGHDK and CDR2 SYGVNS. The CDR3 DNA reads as TGTGCCAGCAGTGATGTCCCGGCGATCAACAATGAGCAGTTCTTC. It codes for CASSDVPAINNEQFF.

CDR3 sequence reads: CASSYSMDEQYF. The CDR3 DNA reads TGTGCCAGCAGTTACTCGATGGACGAGCAGTACTTC. The rearrangement joins TRBV6-6 to TRBJ2-7; no firm D call. The CDR3 is 12 amino acids. V was pared by 0 bases and J by 5 bases, with 5 bases between. CDR1 MNHNY and CDR2 SVGAGI come from the germline V gene (reference sequence).

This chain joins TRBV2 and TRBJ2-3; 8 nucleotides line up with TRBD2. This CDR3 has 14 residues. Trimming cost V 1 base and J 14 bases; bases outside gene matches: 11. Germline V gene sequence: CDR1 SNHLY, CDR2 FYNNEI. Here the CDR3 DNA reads TGTGCCAGCAGTGAAGGGGCGGGGGGCTCAATTCGGTATTTT. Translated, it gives CASSEGAGGSIRYF.

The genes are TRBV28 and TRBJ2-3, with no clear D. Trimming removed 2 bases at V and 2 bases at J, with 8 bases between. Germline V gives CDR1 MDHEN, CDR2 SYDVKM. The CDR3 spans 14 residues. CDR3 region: CASSLRQITDTQYF. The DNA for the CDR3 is TGTGCCAGCAGTTTAAGGCAAATCACAGATACGCAGTATTTT.

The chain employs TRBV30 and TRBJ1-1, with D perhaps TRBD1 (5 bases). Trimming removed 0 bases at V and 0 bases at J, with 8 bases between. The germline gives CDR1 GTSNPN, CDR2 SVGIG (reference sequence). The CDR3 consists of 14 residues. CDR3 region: CAWSVRGLNTEAFF. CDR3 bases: TGTGCCTGGAGTGTTCGGGGGTTGAACACTGAAGCTTTCTTT. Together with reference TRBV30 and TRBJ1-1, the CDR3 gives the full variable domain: SQTIHQWPATLVQPVGSPLSLECTVEGTSNPNLYWYRQAAGRGLQLLFYSVGIGQISSEVPQNLSASRPQDRQFILSSKKLLLSDSGFYLCAWSVRGLNTEAFFGQGTRLTVV.

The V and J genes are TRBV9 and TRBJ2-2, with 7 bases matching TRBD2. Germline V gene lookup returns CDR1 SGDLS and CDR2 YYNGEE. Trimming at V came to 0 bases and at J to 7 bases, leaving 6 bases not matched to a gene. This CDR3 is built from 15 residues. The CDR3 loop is CASSVATGGIGELFF. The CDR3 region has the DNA TGTGCCAGCAGCGTAGCTACGGGAGGAATCGGGGAGCTGTTTTTT.

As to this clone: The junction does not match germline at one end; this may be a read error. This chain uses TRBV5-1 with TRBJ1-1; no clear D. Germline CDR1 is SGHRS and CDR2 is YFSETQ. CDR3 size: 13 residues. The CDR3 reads CASGFSRNTEAFF. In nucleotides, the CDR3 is TGCGCCAGCGGCTTCTCCCGTAACACTGAAGCTTTCTTT.

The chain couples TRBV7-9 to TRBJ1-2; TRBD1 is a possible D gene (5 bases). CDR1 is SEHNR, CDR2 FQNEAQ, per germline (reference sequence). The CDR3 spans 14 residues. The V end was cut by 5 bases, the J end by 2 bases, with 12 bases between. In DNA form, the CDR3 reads TGTGCCAGCAGCCGCAGCCGGGACAACTATGGCTACACCTTC. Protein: CASSRSRDNYGYTF.

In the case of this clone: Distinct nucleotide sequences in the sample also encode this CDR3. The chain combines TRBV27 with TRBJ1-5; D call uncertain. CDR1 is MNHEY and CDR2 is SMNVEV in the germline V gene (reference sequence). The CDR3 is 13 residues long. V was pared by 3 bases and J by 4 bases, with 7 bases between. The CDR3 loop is CASSFGGNQPQHF. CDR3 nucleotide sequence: TGTGCCAGCAGTTTCGGCGGGAATCAGCCCCAGCATTTT.

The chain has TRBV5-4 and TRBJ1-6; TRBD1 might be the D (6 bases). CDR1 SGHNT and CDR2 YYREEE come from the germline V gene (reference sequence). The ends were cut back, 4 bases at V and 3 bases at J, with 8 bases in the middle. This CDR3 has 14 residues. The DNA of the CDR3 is TGTGCCAGCAGCGACAGGAGCTATAATTCACCCCTCCACTTT. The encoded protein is CASSDRSYNSPLHF.